This T cell receptor beta chain was profiled in a study of a mutant IDH1 vaccine in newly diagnosed glioma. As for the study in general: Investigators started vaccination 4-6 weeks after radiotherapy alone, or with temozolomide cycles. Radiotherapy, temozolomide, or both had been given previously, and both were given to most. Study observations and caveats: The vaccine induced immune responses, and these occurred in roughly 93% of patients.

Libraries were prepared by immunoSEQ multiplex PCR; TCRdb keeps only in-frame clonotypes and omits some of them. Of tens of thousands of clones in the sample, around 86% were seen once. CDR1 MNHNS and CDR2 SASEGT come from the germline V gene. The CDR3 contains 16 residues. The V end lost 4 bases, the J end lost 2 bases, and 15 bases lay between the germline ends. On this clone: What it recognizes is unknown.

Time point: week 23, last vaccination. Each vaccine dose was 300 ug of mutant IDH1 20-mer peptide, with topical imiquimod. The material was PBMCs, obtained from a glioma patient whose treatment included an IDH1 peptide vaccine. V usage is TRBV6-1 and J usage is TRBJ1-5, with a tentative D call TRBD1 (5 bases). The source is a man in his forties or fifties with glioma. The CDR3, as DNA: TGTGCCAGCAGTGGGGCTGGGGGAGTAGGCAATCAGCCCCAGCATTTT. It encodes CASSGAGGVGNQPQHF.